This paragraph covers one T cell receptor (beta chain) sequence. What it binds is unknown. These data are taken from a study of blood T cells in healthy people across ages. A J-beta primer mix and a sample-barcoded 5' primer were used in a second PCR of about 7 to 12 cycles. Each CDR3 protein gets one entry after TCRdb re-called the 5' RACE reads with MiXCR. The sample yields 1.5 million to 2 million distinct CDR3 sequences, roughly 30% seen once. Broader study findings: A roughly linear age-dependent decrease characterized TCR beta diversity per million T cells. The study lacked donor CMV status, which possibly confounded expanded clonotype changes.

This clonotype was obtained from a woman aged 30 to 39 in good health. Sequenced sample: blood.

This CDR3 is CASSWDRGQYGYTF. Here the CDR3 DNA reads TGTGCCAGCAGTTGGGACAGGGGGCAATATGGCTACACCTTC. The chain combines TRBV12-3 or TRBV12-4 with TRBJ1-2, with 12 bases fitting TRBD1. The CDR3 runs to 14 residues. V trimming: 4 bases; J trimming: 5 bases; junction bases outside the gene matches: 2.